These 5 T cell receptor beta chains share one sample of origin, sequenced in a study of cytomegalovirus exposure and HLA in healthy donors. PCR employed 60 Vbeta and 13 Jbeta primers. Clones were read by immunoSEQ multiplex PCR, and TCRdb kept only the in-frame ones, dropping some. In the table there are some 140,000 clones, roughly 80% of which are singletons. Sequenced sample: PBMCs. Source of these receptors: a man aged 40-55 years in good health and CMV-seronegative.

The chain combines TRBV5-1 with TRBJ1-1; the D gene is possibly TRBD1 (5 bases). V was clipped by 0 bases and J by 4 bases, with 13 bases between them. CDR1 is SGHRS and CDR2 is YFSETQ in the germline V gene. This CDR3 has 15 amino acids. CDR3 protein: CASSLDRPPVTEAFF. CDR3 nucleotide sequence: TGCGCCAGCAGCTTGGACAGGCCGCCAGTCACTGAAGCTTTCTTT.

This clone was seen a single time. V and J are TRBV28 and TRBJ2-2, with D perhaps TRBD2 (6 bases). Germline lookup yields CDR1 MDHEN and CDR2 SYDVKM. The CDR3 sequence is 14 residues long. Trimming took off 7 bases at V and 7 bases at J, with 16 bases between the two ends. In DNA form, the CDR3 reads TGTGCCAGCAACGCCCCGGGAGTTAACGGGGAGCTGTTTTTT. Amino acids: CASNAPGVNGELFF. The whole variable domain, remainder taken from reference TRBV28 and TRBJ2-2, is DVKVTQSSRYLVKRTGEKVFLECVQDMDHENMFWYRQDPGLGLRLIYFSYDVKMKEKGDIPEGYSVSREKKERFSLILESASTNQTSMYLCASNAPGVNGELFFGEGSRLTVL.

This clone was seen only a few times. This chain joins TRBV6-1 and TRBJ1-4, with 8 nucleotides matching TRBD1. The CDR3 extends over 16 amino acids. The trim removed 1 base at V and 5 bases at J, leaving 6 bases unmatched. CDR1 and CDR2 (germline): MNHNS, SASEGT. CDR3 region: CASSEGGGQGNEKLFF. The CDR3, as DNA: TGTGCCAGCAGTGAAGGAGGAGGACAGGGAAATGAAAAACTGTTTTTT.

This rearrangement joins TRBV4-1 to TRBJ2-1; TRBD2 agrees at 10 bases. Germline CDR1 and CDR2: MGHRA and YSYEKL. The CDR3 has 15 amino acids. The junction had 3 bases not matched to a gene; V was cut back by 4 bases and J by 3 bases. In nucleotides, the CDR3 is TGCGCCAGCAGCCTTAGCGGGGGGATCTACAATGAGCAGTTCTTC. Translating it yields CASSLSGGIYNEQFF.

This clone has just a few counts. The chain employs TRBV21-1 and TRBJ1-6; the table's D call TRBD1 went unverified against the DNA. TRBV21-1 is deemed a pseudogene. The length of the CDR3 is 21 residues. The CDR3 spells CASSKGGPDSPKSSYNSPLHF. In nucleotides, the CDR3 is TGTGCCAGCAGCAAAGGGGGTCCGGACAGCCCAAAAAGCTCCTATAATTCACCCCTCCACTTT.